This T cell receptor (beta chain) was obtained from a study of cytomegalovirus exposure and HLA in healthy donors. 13 Jbeta primers and 60 Vbeta primers were used for the PCR. Sequencing used immunoSEQ multiplex PCR; TCRdb keeps in-frame clones, though not all of them. Of about 170,000 clones in the sample, 80% to 90% were seen once. Trimming at V came to 5 bases and at J to 4 bases, leaving 10 bases not matched to a gene. The CDR3 has 16 amino acids. Germline CDR1 is SNHLY and CDR2 is FYNNEI. This rearrangement joins TRBV2 to TRBJ2-5; 10 bases agree with TRBD2. The sample was PBMCs. The receptor's source is a woman aged 18-30 years in good health and CMV-seronegative. The CDR3 is CASSPGVLAGVETQYF. The CDR3 DNA sequence: TGTGCCAGCAGTCCAGGGGTGCTAGCGGGAGTAGAGACCCAGTACTTC.